A single sample is the source of the 13 T cell receptor beta chains below, sequenced in a study of early T cells in non-severe SARS-CoV-2 infection. TCRdb used MiXCR to reprocess the 5' RACE reads, holding one entry per CDR3 protein. The repertoire holds some 110,000 distinct CDR3 sequences, with around 14% as singletons. Sequenced material: whole blood. The source is an adult who was a healthcare worker with PCR-confirmed SARS-CoV-2 infection or an uninfected control (not recorded which).

This clonotype came up a few times. The chain couples TRBV29-1 to TRBJ2-3, with D unresolved. V shed 6 bases and J shed 1 base, with 11 bases lying between them. The CDR3 has 13 amino acids. Germline assignment: CDR1 SQVTM and CDR2 ANQGSEA. CDR3 in DNA: TGCAGCGTAGGTAGCAGAGGCACAGATACGCAGTATTTT. Translating it yields CSVGSRGTDTQYF.

The V and J genes are TRBV5-4 and TRBJ1-2; D gene ambiguous. The CDR3 covers 14 residues. Trimming pared 0 bases from V and 0 bases from J, leaving 6 bases between. Per the germline V gene, CDR1 is SGHNT and CDR2 is YYREEE (reference sequence). The CDR3 DNA follows: TGTGCCAGCAGCTTGGCCTCCTCTAACTATGGCTACACCTTC. This gives the protein CASSLASSNYGYTF.

The rearrangement joins TRBV29-1 to TRBJ2-5, with D perhaps matching TRBD2 (6 bases). V lost 4 bases and J lost 1, with 10 bases in between. The CDR3 extends over 13 amino acids. Germline assignment: CDR1 SQVTM and CDR2 ANQGSEA. CDR3 DNA sequence: TGCAGCGTTGCAGCGGGCTTCCAAGAGACCCAGTACTTC. Its protein is CSVAAGFQETQYF.

This chain uses TRBV12-3 or TRBV12-4 with TRBJ2-6, with no clear D. The CDR3 covers 13 residues. V lost 6 bases, J lost 0 bases, and 3 bases lay in between. The DNA for the CDR3 is TGTGCCAGCAGGATCTCTGGGGCCAACGTCCTGACTTTC. Translating gives CASRISGANVLTF.

The rearrangement links TRBV3-1 to TRBJ2-3; the D gene is possibly TRBD2 (6 bases). Trimming removed 2 bases at V and 5 bases at J, with 8 bases between. The CDR3 totals 13 residues. The germline V gene has CDR1 LGHDT and CDR2 YNNKEL (reference sequence). CDR3 sequence: CASSQFGGDTQYF. CDR3 sequence (DNA): TGTGCCAGCAGCCAATTCGGGGGAGATACGCAGTATTTT.

This clonotype was observed a few times. V usage is TRBV20-1 and J usage is TRBJ2-1; 9 nucleotides align to TRBD2. The CDR3 contains 15 residues. CDR1 DFQATT and CDR2 SNEGSKA come from the germline V gene (reference sequence). V was pared by 6 bases and J by 2 bases, with 8 bases of the junction left unmatched. The CDR3 loop reads CSATHSGGTYNEQFF. The CDR3 DNA reads as TGCAGTGCCACACACAGCGGGGGGACCTACAATGAGCAGTTCTTC.

This clonotype was recorded at least ten times. The rearrangement uses TRBV30 and TRBJ1-1, with D unclear. This CDR3 comprises 14 residues. Trimming shortened V by 0 bases and J by 5 bases, and 13 bases separated the two germline ends. CDR1 is GTSNPN, CDR2 SVGIG, per germline (reference sequence). The CDR3 coding sequence is TGTGCCTGGAGTGTGCGGGCGCTAAGGACTGAAGCTTTCTTT. Encoded protein: CAWSVRALRTEAFF.

This clonotype was recorded a few times. This sequence joins TRBV7-9 and TRBJ2-1; no clear D gene. The CDR3 covers 15 residues. V was trimmed by 3 bases and J by 12 bases, leaving 21 bases between them. Germline lookup yields CDR1 SEHNR and CDR2 FQNEAQ (reference sequence). The CDR3 nucleotides read TGTGCCAGCAGCTTTTTAAGGTCCGCGTCGGGTGGGCAGTTCTTC. Residues: CASSFLRSASGGQFF.

The chain uses TRBV19 and TRBJ2-6; TRBD1 is a possible D gene (6 bases). CDR3 length equals 15 residues. Germline loops: CDR1 LNHDA, CDR2 SQIVND (reference sequence). V was shortened by 3 bases and J by 4 bases, with 10 bases between the two germline ends. The CDR3 spells CASSITGQGANVLTF. The CDR3 DNA reads TGTGCCAGTAGTATTACCGGACAGGGGGCCAACGTCCTGACTTTC. The variable domain in full, with the rest retrieved from reference TRBV19 and TRBJ2-6, is DGGITQSPKYLFRKEGQNVTLSCEQNLNHDAMYWYRQDPGQGLRLIYYSQIVNDFQKGDIAEGYSVSREKKESFPLTVTSAQKNPTAFYLCASSITGQGANVLTFGAGSRLTVL.

This chain joins TRBV18 and TRBJ1-3; D gene ambiguous. Germline assignment: CDR1 KGHSH and CDR2 LQKENI. This CDR3 is built from 13 residues. Deletions cut 2 bases from V and 8 bases from J, with 10 bases between. CDR3 in amino acids: CASSPDRSDTIYF. The CDR3, as DNA: TGTGCCAGCTCACCAGACCGCAGCGACACCATATATTTT.

There are a few counts of this clonotype. V gene TRBV5-1 combines with J gene TRBJ1-5; 8 bases match TRBD1. CDR1 is SGHRS and CDR2 is YFSETQ in the germline V gene. CDR3 length equals 16 residues. V shed 4 bases, J shed 0 bases, and the junction held 6 bases outside the gene matches. The CDR3, as DNA: TGCGCCAGCAGCCCAGGGGGCGCGGATAGCAATCAGCCCCAGCATTTT. This codes for CASSPGGADSNQPQHF.

The chain is built from TRBV9 and TRBJ1-2; no firm D call. CDR1 SGDLS and CDR2 YYNGEE come from the germline V gene. V was shortened by 4 bases and J by 0 bases, with 10 bases between the two germline ends. The CDR3 extends over 14 amino acids. The CDR3 DNA follows: TGTGCCAGCAGCCCCGCCGTAACTAACTATGGCTACACCTTC. This translates into CASSPAVTNYGYTF.

The sample holds a few counts of this clonotype. This sequence joins TRBV3-1 and TRBJ1-6; D ambiguous. The CDR3 totals 14 residues. V was shortened by 3 bases and J by 3 bases, with 6 bases between the two germline ends. Germline CDR1 is LGHDT and CDR2 is YNNKEL (reference sequence). The CDR3 here is CASSQPDYNSPLHF. Written as DNA, the CDR3 is TGTGCCAGCAGCCAGCCGGACTATAATTCACCCCTCCACTTT.